This is a list of T cell receptor beta chains from one sample in a study of spatial heterogeneity in lung cancer. TCRdb recomputed calls from the 5' RACE reads with MiXCR, one row per CDR3 protein. The sample has about 5,700 distinct CDR3 sequences; about an eighth are singletons. The source material was lung tumor tissue, sampled at surgery. These receptors originate from a female donor with early-stage non-small cell lung cancer. Each CDR3 is given with its conserved first and last residue. The D gene is left open where the match is weak. Size is stated for part of the rows, as once, few or many counts, or as a class when the clone is expanded.

V gene	clone size	D gene	J gene	CDR3 DNA	CDR3 protein
TRBV20-1	many	NA	TRBJ1-5	TGCAGTGCTAGAGGAAGGGCAGGCTATTATCAGCCCCAGCATTTT	CSARGRAGYYQPQHF
TRBV24-1	medium-sized	NA	TRBJ1-3	TGTGCCACCAGCCAGGGTTCCGGAAACACCATATATTTT	CATSQGSGNTIYF
TRBV29-1	many	NA	TRBJ2-3	TGCAGCGTCGTAGATAGGAGAGGGTTGAAAGATACGCAGTATTTT	CSVVDRRGLKDTQYF
TRBV5-1	medium-sized	NA	TRBJ2-2	TGCGCCAGCAGCTTCGGGACAAGGGGGACCGGGGAGCTGTTTTTT	CASSFGTRGTGELFF
TRBV4-1	many	TRBD2	TRBJ2-4	TGCGCCAGCAGCCAAGGCCCTCTTTCCACCGGGACTAGGAAAAACATTCAGTACTTC	CASSQGPLSTGTRKNIQYF
TRBV18	medium-sized	TRBD1	TRBJ1-4	TGTGCCAGCTCACCAACAGGGGATGCGGCTAATGAAAAACTGTTTTTT	CASSPTGDAANEKLFF
TRBV7-2	medium-sized	TRBD1	TRBJ2-2	TGTGCCACCCTGCGAAACAGGGGGGGACAGGGGGCCGGGGAGCTGTTTTTT	CATLRNRGGQGAGELFF
TRBV9	medium-sized	NA	TRBJ2-1	TGTGCCAGCAGCGCAGGGGACTCCTACAATGAGCAGTTCTTC	CASSAGDSYNEQFF
TRBV20-1	medium-sized	NA	TRBJ1-1	TGCAGCGGGACACCGAACACTGAAGCTTTCTTT	CSGTPNTEAFF
TRBV30	NA	TRBD1	TRBJ2-1	TGTGCCTGGACCCTGGGACAGGGGAATGAGCAGTTCTTC	CAWTLGQGNEQFF
TRBV7-2	medium-sized	TRBD2	TRBJ2-7	TGTGCCAGCAGCTCCTCAGCGGGAGCCGAGCAGTACTTC	CASSSSAGAEQYF
TRBV28	NA	TRBD2	TRBJ2-1	TGTGCCAGCAGTTTGACTAGCGGGAGTTCCTACAATGAGCAGTTCTTC	CASSLTSGSSYNEQFF
TRBV20-1	NA	NA	TRBJ2-7	TGCAGTGCTAGCCCCTTCGGGAACTACGAGCAGTACTTC	CSASPFGNYEQYF
TRBV6-5	many	NA	TRBJ1-1	TGTGCCAGCAGTCCAGGTAACACTGAAGCTTTCTTT	CASSPGNTEAFF